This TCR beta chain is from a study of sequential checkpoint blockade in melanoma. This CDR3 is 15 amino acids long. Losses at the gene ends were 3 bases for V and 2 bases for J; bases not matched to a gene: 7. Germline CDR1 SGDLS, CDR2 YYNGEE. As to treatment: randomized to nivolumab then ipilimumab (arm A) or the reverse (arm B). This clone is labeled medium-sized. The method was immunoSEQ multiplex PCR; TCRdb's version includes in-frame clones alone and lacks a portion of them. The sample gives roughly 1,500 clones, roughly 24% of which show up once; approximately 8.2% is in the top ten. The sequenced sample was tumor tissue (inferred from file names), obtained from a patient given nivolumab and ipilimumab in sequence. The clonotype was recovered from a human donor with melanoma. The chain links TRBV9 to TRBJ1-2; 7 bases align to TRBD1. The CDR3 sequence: CASSASGTANYGYTF. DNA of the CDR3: TGTGCCAGCAGCGCCTCCGGGACAGCCAACTATGGCTACACCTTC.